This TCR beta chain was recovered during a study of T cell changes during pregnancy in multiple sclerosis. Produced via immunoSEQ multiplex PCR; TCRdb's table is partial and in-frame only. The table has 45,000 to 55,000 clones, around 92% seen once. Per germline, CDR1 SNHLY and CDR2 FYNNEI. V lost 6 bases and J lost 3; bases outside the gene matches: 8. This CDR3 is 15 amino acids long. The genes are TRBV2 and TRBJ1-1, with 9 positions matching TRBD1. The sample in question was CD4+ T cells from peripheral blood mononuclear cells, obtained in the second trimester of pregnancy. The clonotype originates from a female donor in good health, enrolled as a control in a pregnancy study. DNA of the CDR3: TGTGCCAGCAGGGTCGAACAGGGGGCGGACACTGAAGCTTTCTTT. Translating it yields CASRVEQGADTEAFF.